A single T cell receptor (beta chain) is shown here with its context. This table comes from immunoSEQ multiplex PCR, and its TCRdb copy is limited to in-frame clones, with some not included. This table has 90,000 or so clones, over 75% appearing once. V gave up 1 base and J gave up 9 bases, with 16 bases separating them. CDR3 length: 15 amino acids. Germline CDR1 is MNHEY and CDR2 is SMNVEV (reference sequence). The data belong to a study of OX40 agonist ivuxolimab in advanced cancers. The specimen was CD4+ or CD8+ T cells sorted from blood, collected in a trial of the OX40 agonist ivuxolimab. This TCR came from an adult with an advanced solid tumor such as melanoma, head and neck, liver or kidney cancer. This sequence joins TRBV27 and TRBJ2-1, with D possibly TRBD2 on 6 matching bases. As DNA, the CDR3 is TGTGCCAGCAGTTTATGGACGGGAGCCGACGGTGAGCAGTTCTTC. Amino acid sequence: CASSLWTGADGEQFF.